Following are 14 T cell receptor beta chains from one sample sequenced in a study of cytomegalovirus exposure and HLA in healthy donors. Primers: 60 Vbeta forward and 13 Jbeta reverse. Using immunoSEQ multiplex PCR, the repertoire was profiled, and TCRdb retains in-frame clones only, with some absent. The sample records more than 85,000 clones, 69% being singletons. The sequencing input was PBMCs. The receptors originated from a female donor in good health and CMV-seronegative.

This clone was seen only a few times. The chain combines TRBV28 with TRBJ1-2, with D possibly being TRBD1 (5 bases). Germline CDR1 and CDR2: MDHEN and SYDVKM. Trimming cost V 7 bases and J 2 bases, with 11 bases left between them. This CDR3 is 13 amino acids long. The CDR3 region is CASIPGQNYGYTF. CDR3 nucleotides: TGTGCCAGCATTCCCGGACAAAACTATGGCTACACCTTC.

As regards this clone: Other DNA sequences in this specimen translate into the identical CDR3. The J gene is TRBJ2-7, the V gene TRBV6-1; tentatively, D is TRBD1 (5 bases). Germline V lookup: CDR1 MNHNS, CDR2 SASEGT. The CDR3 is 15 residues long. The V end was cut by 2 bases, the J end by 0 bases, with 11 bases between. The chain's CDR3 is CASSEQTASSYEQYF. The CDR3 bases are TGTGCCAGCAGTGAACAGACAGCGAGCTCCTACGAGCAGTACTTC.

The V gene is TRBV6-5, the J gene TRBJ1-5, with D possibly TRBD1 on 5 matching bases. The ends were cut back, 8 bases at V and 4 bases at J, with 12 bases in the middle. The germline V gene encodes CDR1 MNHEY and CDR2 SVGAGI. The CDR3 is 13 amino acids. The CDR3 nucleotides are TGTGCCAGCTCCTTGGGGCTAAATCAGCCCCAGCATTTT. As protein: CASSLGLNQPQHF.

V is TRBV11-3 and J is TRBJ1-1, with D hard to call. The CDR3 length is 14 residues. V was trimmed by 4 bases and J by 4 bases, leaving 13 bases between them. Germline CDR1 SGHNT, CDR2 YENEEA. The CDR3 region is CASSYREGFTEAFF. Here the CDR3 DNA reads TGTGCCAGCAGCTATCGGGAGGGATTCACTGAAGCTTTCTTT.

This clone turned up a few times. The chain carries TRBV4-1 and TRBJ2-2, with TRBD2 matching 9 bases. V was clipped by 0 bases and J by 8 bases; unmatched bases: 13. Looked up from germline, CDR1 is MGHRA and CDR2 is YSYEKL. CDR3 length equals 18 residues. The CDR3 sequence: CASSQEALAGSMAGELFF. CDR3 DNA: TGCGCCAGCAGCCAAGAGGCCCTAGCGGGGTCCATGGCTGGGGAGCTGTTTTTT.

There are a few counts of this clone. The V gene is TRBV10-1, the J gene TRBJ2-3; tentative D call: TRBD2 (6 bases). V dropped 2 bases and J dropped 7 bases, with 10 bases sitting between them. The germline gives CDR1 WNHNN, CDR2 SYGVQD (reference sequence). The CDR3 totals 13 residues. CDR3 sequence: CASSEAGGNTQYF. CDR3 sequence (DNA): TGCGCCAGCAGTGAGGCAGGAGGGAATACGCAGTATTTT.

The V and J genes are TRBV7-2 and TRBJ2-7, with 11 bases lining up with TRBD1. The CDR3 loop spans 14 amino acids. Per germline, CDR1 SGHTA and CDR2 FQGNSA. Trimming at V came to 5 bases and at J to 5 bases, leaving 5 bases not matched to a gene. This chain's CDR3 is CASSRTGGRDEQYF. As DNA, the CDR3 is TGTGCCAGCAGCCGGACAGGGGGCCGGGACGAGCAGTACTTC. The full variable domain, with the rest looked up from reference TRBV7-2 and TRBJ2-7, is GAGVSQSPSNKVTEKGKDVELRCDPISGHTALYWYRQSLGQGLEFLIYFQGNSAPDKSGLPSDRFSAERTGGSVSTLTIQRTQQEDSAVYLCASSRTGGRDEQYFGPGTRLTVT.

This rearrangement joins TRBV6-1 to TRBJ2-2; 8 bases line up with TRBD2. The CDR3 has 17 residues. V lost 4 bases to trimming and J lost 0 bases; unmatched junction nucleotides: 7. Looked up from germline, CDR1 is MNHNS and CDR2 is SASEGT. CDR3 region: CASSARRGAANTGELFF. The CDR3, as DNA: TGTGCCAGCAGTGCTCGGCGGGGGGCCGCGAACACCGGGGAGCTGTTTTTT.

This chain links TRBV5-1 with TRBJ2-5, with 9 bases matching TRBD2. CDR3 size: 17 residues. Unmatched junction bases numbered 11, after V lost 0 bases and J lost 5 bases. The germline V gene encodes CDR1 SGHRS and CDR2 YFSETQ. The CDR3 sequence is CASSLGKLAGGSETQYF. CDR3 nucleotide sequence: TGCGCCAGCAGCTTGGGAAAACTAGCGGGCGGTTCCGAGACCCAGTACTTC.

This clone was counted a few times. This sequence joins TRBV5-4 and TRBJ1-1; D is unclear. This CDR3 contains 12 residues. The germline CDR1 and CDR2 sequences are SGHNT and YYREEE (reference sequence). Trimming removed 1 base from V and 4 bases from J, with 5 bases in between. CDR3 protein: CASSLLSTEAFF. The CDR3 bases are TGTGCCAGCAGCTTGCTAAGCACTGAAGCTTTCTTT.

This clone has only a few counts. This chain links TRBV28 with TRBJ1-1, with D unclear. CDR1 and CDR2 from the germline V gene are MDHEN and SYDVKM. The CDR3 totals 11 residues. V lost 2 bases to trimming and J lost 6 bases, with 4 bases between them. The CDR3, as DNA: TGTGCCAGCAGTTTAAGCGCTGAAGCTTTCTTT. Its protein is CASSLSAEAFF.

V gene TRBV2 combines with J gene TRBJ2-7; TRBD1 matches 11 bases. In germline, CDR1 is SNHLY, CDR2 FYNNEI. CDR3 length equals 15 residues. V was pared by 6 bases and J by 1 base, with 5 bases of the junction left unmatched. This chain's CDR3 is CASRFRDRGSYEQYF. The CDR3 DNA sequence: TGTGCCAGCAGATTCCGGGACAGGGGGTCCTACGAGCAGTACTTC.

The chain recombines TRBV25-1 with TRBJ1-4, with a weak D call TRBD1 (5 bases). This CDR3 has 16 residues. V was shortened by 3 bases and J by 2 bases, with 13 bases between the two germline ends. In germline, CDR1 is MGHDK, CDR2 SYGVNS. The CDR3, as DNA: TGTGCCAGCAGTGAGTCCCGGGGGGGGACTAATGAAAAACTGTTTTTT. Translated: CASSESRGGTNEKLFF. The entire variable domain, with the rest obtained from reference TRBV25-1 and TRBJ1-4, is as follows: EADIYQTPRYLVIGTGKKITLECSQTMGHDKMYWYQQDPGMELHLIHYSYGVNSTEKGDLSSESTVSRIRTEHFPLTLESARPSHTSQYLCASSESRGGTNEKLFFGSGTQLSVL.

In its sample, this clone was seen a few times. V and J are TRBV19 and TRBJ2-1, with a tentative D call TRBD1 (5 bases). Trimming removed 3 bases from V and 5 bases from J, with 8 bases in between. The CDR3 is made up of 13 amino acids. Germline CDR1 reads LNHDA; CDR2 reads SQIVND (reference sequence). As DNA, the CDR3 is TGTGCCAGTAGTATGGGGCCGAACAATGAGCAGTTCTTC. It is translated as CASSMGPNNEQFF.